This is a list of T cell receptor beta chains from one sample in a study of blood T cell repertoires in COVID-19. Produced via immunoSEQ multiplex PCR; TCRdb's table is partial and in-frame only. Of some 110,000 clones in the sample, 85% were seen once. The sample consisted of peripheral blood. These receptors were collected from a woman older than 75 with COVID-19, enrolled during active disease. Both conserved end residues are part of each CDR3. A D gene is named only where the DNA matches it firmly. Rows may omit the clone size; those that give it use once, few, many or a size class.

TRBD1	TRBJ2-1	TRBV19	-	CASKDATGVHNEQFF	TGTGCCAGTAAGGACGCGACAGGGGTTCACAATGAGCAGTTCTTC
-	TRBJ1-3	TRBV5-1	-	CASSTDQDSGNTIYF	TGCGCCAGCAGCACGGATCAGGACTCTGGAAACACCATATATTTT
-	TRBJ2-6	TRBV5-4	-	CASSLAGSGANVLTF	TGTGCCAGCAGCTTGGCAGGGTCTGGGGCCAACGTCCTGACTTTC
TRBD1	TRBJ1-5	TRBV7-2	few	CASSRDRVNQPQHF	TGTGCCAGCAGTAGGGACAGGGTCAATCAGCCCCAGCATTTT
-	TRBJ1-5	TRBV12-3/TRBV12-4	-	CASSPLGNQPQHF	TGTGCCAGCAGTCCCTTAGGCAATCAGCCCCAGCATTTT
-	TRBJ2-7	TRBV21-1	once	CASSKSCEQYF	TGTGCCAGCAGCAAGAGCTGCGAGCAGTACTTC
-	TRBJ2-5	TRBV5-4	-	CASSLQGQETQYF	TGTGCCAGCAGCTTGCAGGGCCAAGAGACCCAGTACTTC
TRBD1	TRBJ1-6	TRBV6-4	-	CASSDEAGGSLHF	TGTGCCAGCAGTGACGAGGCAGGGGGGTCCCTCCACTTT
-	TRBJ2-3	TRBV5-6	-	CASSPRGTITDTQYF	TGTGCCAGTAGCCCCCGGGGGACCATCACAGATACGCAGTATTTT
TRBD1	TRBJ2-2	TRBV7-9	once	CASSLDRGLTGELFF	TGTGCCAGCAGCTTAGACAGGGGGCTCACCGGGGAGCTGTTTTTT
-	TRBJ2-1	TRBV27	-	CASTATYNEQFF	TGTGCCAGCACTGCAACTTACAATGAGCAGTTCTTC
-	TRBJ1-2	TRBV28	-	CASTMGGRPYGYTF	TGTGCCAGCACCATGGGTGGCAGGCCTTATGGCTACACCTTC
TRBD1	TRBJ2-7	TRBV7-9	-	CASSSDRQGANEQYF	TGTGCCAGCAGCTCCGACCGACAGGGGGCCAACGAGCAGTACTTC
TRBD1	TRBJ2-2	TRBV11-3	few	CASSPGQGRTGELFF	TGTGCCAGCAGCCCGGGACAGGGGAGGACCGGGGAGCTGTTTTTT
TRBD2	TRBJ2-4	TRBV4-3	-	CASSQVGSSGRGIQYF	TGCGCCAGCAGCCAAGTAGGGTCTAGCGGGAGGGGCATTCAGTACTTC
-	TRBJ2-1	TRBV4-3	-	CASSQDPNEQFF	TGCGCCAGCAGCCAAGATCCGAATGAGCAGTTCTTC
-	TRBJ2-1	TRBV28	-	CASSPIPYNEQFF	TGTGCCAGCAGCCCCATCCCCTACAATGAGCAGTTCTTC
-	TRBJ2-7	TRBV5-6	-	CASSGAVEQYF	TGTGCCAGCAGCGGGGCGGTCGAGCAGTACTTC
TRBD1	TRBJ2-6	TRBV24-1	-	CAKDRNNSGANVLTF	TGTGCCAAGGACAGGAACAACTCTGGGGCCAACGTCCTGACTTTC
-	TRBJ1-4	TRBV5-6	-	CASTPWLTNEKLFF	TGTGCCAGCACTCCGTGGCTGACTAATGAAAAACTGTTTTTT
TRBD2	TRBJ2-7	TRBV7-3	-	CASSLVAGAIYEQYF	TGTGCCAGCAGCTTAGTTGCGGGAGCTATCTACGAGCAGTACTTC
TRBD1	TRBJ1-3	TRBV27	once	CASSTSGQAGNTIYF	TGTGCCAGCAGCACGTCGGGACAGGCTGGAAACACCATATATTTT
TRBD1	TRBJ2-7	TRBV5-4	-	CASSTSRGPPSYEQYF	TGTGCCAGCAGCACCTCCAGGGGGCCGCCCTCCTACGAGCAGTACTTC
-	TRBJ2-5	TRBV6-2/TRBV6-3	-	CASSSPVQETQYF	TGTGCCAGCAGTTCTCCGGTACAAGAGACCCAGTACTTC
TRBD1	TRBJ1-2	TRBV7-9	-	CASSFAGDSYGYTF	TGTGCCAGCAGCTTTGCAGGGGACAGCTATGGCTACACCTTC
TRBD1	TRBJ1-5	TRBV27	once	CASSPQQGGQPQHF	TGTGCCAGCAGCCCGCAACAGGGGGGTCAGCCCCAGCATTTT
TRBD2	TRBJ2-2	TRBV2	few	CASSEVAGDDTGELFF	TGTGCCAGCAGTGAAGTGGCGGGGGACGACACCGGGGAGCTGTTTTTT
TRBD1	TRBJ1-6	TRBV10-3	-	CAISLGQPGALHF	TGTGCCATCAGCTTGGGACAGCCCGGAGCCCTCCACTTT
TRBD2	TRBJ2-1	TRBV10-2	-	CASMELAGGPSKANEQFF	TGCGCCAGCATGGAACTAGCGGGAGGGCCGAGCAAGGCCAATGAGCAGTTCTTC
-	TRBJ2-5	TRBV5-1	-	CASSFGGSVRETQYF	TGCGCCAGCAGCTTTGGGGGCTCAGTGCGGGAGACCCAGTACTTC
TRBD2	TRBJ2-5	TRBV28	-	CASTIAGYEETQYF	TGTGCCAGCACCATAGCGGGATATGAGGAGACCCAGTACTTC
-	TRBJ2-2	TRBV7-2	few	CASSLLSGLQGFAGELFF	TGTGCCAGCAGCTTACTTTCGGGCCTCCAGGGTTTCGCCGGGGAGCTGTTTTTT
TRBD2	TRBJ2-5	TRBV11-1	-	CASSPGLQETQYF	TGTGCCAGCAGCCCGGGACTACAAGAGACCCAGTACTTC
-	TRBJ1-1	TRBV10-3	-	CASRTERNTEAFF	TGTGCCAGCCGGACAGAAAGAAACACTGAAGCTTTCTTT
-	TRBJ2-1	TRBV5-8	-	CASSLADFDYNEQFF	TGTGCCAGCAGCTTAGCGGATTTTGATTACAATGAGCAGTTCTTC
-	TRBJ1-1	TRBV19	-	CASSILGPGLGRGNTEAFF	TGTGCCAGTAGTATTCTTGGCCCGGGGCTCGGGCGGGGGAACACTGAAGCTTTCTTT
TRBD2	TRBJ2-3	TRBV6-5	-	CASSYGLAGSTDTQYF	TGTGCCAGCAGTTACGGGCTAGCGGGTAGCACAGATACGCAGTATTTT
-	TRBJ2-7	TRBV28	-	CASVSGSSYEQYF	TGTGCCAGCGTTAGCGGAAGCTCCTACGAGCAGTACTTC
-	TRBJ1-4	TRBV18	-	CASSLSQVDEKLFF	TGTGCCAGCTCATTATCGCAAGTAGATGAAAAACTGTTTTTT
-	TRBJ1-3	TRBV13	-	CASSYSTSGNTIYF	TGTGCCAGCAGCTACAGTACCTCTGGAAACACCATATATTTT
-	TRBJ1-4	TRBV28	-	CASSSGQSPEKLFF	TGTGCCAGCAGCTCAGGACAGTCCCCAGAAAAACTGTTTTTT
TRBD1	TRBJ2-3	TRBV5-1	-	CASSQTGQGASTDTQYF	TGCGCCAGCAGCCAGACCGGACAGGGGGCTAGCACAGATACGCAGTATTTT